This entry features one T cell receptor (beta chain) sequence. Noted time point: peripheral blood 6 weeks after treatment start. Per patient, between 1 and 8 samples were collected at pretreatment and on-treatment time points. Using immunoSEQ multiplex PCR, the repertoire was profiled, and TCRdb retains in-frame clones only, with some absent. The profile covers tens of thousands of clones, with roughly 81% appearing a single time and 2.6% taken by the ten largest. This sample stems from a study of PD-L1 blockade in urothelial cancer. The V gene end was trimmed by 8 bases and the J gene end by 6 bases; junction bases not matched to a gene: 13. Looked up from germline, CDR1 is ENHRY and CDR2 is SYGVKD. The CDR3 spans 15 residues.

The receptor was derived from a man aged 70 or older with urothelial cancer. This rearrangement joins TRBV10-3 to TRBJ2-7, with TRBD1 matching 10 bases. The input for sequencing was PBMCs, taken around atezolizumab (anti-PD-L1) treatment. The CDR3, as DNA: TGTGCCATCGATACCGGGACAGGGGAAAGAAGCGAGCAGTACTTC. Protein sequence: CAIDTGTGERSEQYF.